This T cell receptor (beta chain) originates from a study of beta chain features in type 1 diabetes. A word on this clone: The target antigen is unknown.

Populations isolated by sorting all had purity greater than 95%. Overall study findings and caveats: A moderate, significant TCRB CDR3 shortening appeared in type 1 diabetes across four CD4+ subsets. Insertions at VDJ junctions were less frequent in type 1 diabetes patients. These patients also deleted more nucleotides at the same junctions.

The isolated RNA, all of it, was reverse transcribed, so expressed TCRB transcripts were what got sequenced. The read count averaged roughly 3.5 million across naive, central memory and regulatory T cell samples. Only in-frame clones appear in the TCRdb table, and some are missing; sequencing was by immunoSEQ multiplex PCR. The profile shows under 450,000 clones, around 13% of them singletons. This CDR3 comprises 15 residues. Deletions cut 3 bases from V and 2 bases from J, with 11 bases between. Germline lookup yields CDR1 LNHDA and CDR2 SQIVND (reference sequence). This chain uses TRBV19 with TRBJ1-5, with D uncertain. The sequencing input was naive CD4+ T cells from blood. This TCR was sampled from a man younger than 40 in good health. Here the CDR3 DNA reads TGTGCCAGTAGTATTTGGTTTGAGGGCAATCAGCCCCAGCATTTT. It codes for CASSIWFEGNQPQHF. Supplemented by reference TRBV19 and TRBJ1-5, the full variable domain reads DGGITQSPKYLFRKEGQNVTLSCEQNLNHDAMYWYRQDPGQGLRLIYYSQIVNDFQKGDIAEGYSVSREKKESFPLTVTSAQKNPTAFYLCASSIWFEGNQPQHFGDGTRLSIL.